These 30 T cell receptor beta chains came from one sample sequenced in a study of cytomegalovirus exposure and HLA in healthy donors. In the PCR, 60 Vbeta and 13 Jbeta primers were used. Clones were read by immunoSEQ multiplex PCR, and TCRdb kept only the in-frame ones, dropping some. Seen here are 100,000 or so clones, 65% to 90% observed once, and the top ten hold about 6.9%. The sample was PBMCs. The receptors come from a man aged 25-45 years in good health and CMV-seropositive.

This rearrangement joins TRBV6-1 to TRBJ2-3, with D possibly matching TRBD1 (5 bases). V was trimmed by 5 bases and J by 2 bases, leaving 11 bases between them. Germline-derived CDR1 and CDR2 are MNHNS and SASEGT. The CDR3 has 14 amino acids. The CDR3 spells CASSRRANTDTQYF. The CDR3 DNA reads TGTGCCAGCAGTCGCAGGGCGAACACAGATACGCAGTATTTT.

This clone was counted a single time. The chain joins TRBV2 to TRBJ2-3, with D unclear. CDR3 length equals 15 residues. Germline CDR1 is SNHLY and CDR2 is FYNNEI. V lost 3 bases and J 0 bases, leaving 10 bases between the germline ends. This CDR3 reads CASSDGGVSTDTQYF. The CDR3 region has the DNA TGTGCCAGCAGTGACGGCGGAGTAAGCACAGATACGCAGTATTTT.

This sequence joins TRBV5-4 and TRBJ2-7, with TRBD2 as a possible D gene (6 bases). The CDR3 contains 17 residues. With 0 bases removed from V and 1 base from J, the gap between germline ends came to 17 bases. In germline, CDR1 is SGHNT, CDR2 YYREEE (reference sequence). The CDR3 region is CASSLDSGTRGSYEQYF. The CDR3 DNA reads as TGTGCCAGCAGCTTGGATAGTGGGACTCGGGGTTCCTACGAGCAGTACTTC.

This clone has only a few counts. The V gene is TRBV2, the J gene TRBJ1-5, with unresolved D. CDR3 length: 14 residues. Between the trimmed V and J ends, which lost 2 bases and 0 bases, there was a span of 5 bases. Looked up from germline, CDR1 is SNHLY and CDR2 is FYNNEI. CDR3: CASSERGSNQPQHF. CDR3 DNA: TGTGCCAGCAGTGAACGGGGTAGCAATCAGCCCCAGCATTTT.

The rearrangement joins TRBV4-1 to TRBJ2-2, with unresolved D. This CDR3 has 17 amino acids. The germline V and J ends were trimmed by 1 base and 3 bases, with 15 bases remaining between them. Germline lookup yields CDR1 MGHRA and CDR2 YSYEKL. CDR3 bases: TGCGCCAGCAGCCAAGCTCTCGGCAGGTACGACACCGGGGAGCTGTTTTTT. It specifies CASSQALGRYDTGELFF.

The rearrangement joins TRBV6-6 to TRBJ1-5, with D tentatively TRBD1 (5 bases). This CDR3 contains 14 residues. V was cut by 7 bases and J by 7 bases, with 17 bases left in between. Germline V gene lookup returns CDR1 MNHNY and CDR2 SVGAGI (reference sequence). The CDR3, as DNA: TGTGCCAGCAACCAGGGTCCGAGCGGGCAGCCCCAGCATTTT. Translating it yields CASNQGPSGQPQHF.

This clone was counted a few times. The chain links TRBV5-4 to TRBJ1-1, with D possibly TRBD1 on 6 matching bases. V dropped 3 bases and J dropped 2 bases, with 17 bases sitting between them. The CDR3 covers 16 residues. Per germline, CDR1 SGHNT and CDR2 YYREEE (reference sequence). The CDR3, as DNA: TGTGCCAGCAGCTCCCACCCAGGGGCAGCAAACACTGAAGCTTTCTTT. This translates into CASSSHPGAANTEAFF.

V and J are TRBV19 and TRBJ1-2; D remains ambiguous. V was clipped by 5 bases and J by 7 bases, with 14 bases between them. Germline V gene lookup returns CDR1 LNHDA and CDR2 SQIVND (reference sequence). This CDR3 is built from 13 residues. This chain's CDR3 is CASSSEDLAGYTF. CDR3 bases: TGTGCCAGTAGTTCGGAGGACCTGGCTGGCTACACCTTC.

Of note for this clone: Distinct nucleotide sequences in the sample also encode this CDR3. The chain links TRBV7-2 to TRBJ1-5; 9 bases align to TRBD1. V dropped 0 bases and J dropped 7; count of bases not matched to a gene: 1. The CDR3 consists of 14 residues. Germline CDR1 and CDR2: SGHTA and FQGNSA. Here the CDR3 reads CASSLATGGQPQHF. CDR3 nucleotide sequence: TGTGCCAGCAGCTTAGCGACAGGGGGACAGCCCCAGCATTTT.

This CDR3 is CASSVKDRQGPLGVAQYF. The CDR3 DNA reads as TGCGCCAGCAGTGTCAAAGACCGACAGGGCCCCCTCGGAGTAGCCCAGTACTTC. This chain connects TRBV5-1 to TRBJ2-5; 7 bases agree with TRBD1. Germline V gene lookup returns CDR1 SGHRS and CDR2 YFSETQ. V lost 5 bases and J lost 9; bases outside the gene matches: 25. The CDR3 covers 18 residues.

Written as DNA, the CDR3 is TGCGCCAGCAGCTTGGCCGGGTTAGCGGGGGGGCCAGTTGAGCAGTTCTTC. It yields the protein CASSLAGLAGGPVEQFF. The chain recombines TRBV5-1 with TRBJ2-1; 11 bases are shared with TRBD2. The CDR3 has 17 residues. Germline V gene data show CDR1 as SGHRS and CDR2 as YFSETQ. The J segment lost 9 bases and the V segment lost 0 bases, leaving 11 bases of the junction unmatched.

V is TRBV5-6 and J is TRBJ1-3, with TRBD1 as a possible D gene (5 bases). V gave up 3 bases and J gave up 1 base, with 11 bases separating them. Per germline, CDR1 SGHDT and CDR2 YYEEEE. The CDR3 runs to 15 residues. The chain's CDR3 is CASSYLTGSGNTIYF. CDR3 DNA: TGTGCCAGCAGCTATTTAACAGGATCTGGAAACACCATATATTTT. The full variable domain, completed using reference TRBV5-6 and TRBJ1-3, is DAGVTQSPTHLIKTRGQQVTLRCSPKSGHDTVSWYQQALGQGPQFIFQYYEEEERQRGNFPDRFSGHQFPNYSSELNVNALLLGDSALYLCASSYLTGSGNTIYFGEGSWLTVV.

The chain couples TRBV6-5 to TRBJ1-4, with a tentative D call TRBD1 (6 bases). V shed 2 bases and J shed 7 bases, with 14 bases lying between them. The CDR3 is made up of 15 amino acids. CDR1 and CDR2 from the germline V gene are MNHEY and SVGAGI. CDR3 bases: TGTGCCAGCAGTTACGGGGGGGGGCGGGCTGAAAAACTGTTTTTT. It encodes CASSYGGGRAEKLFF.

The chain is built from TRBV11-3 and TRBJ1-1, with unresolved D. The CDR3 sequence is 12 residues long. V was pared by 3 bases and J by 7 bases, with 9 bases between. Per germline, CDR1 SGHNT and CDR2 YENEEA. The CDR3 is CASSFEPGEAFF. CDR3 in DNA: TGTGCCAGCAGCTTTGAACCCGGTGAAGCTTTCTTT. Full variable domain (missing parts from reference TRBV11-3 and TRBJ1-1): EAGVVQSPRYKIIEKKQPVAFWCNPISGHNTLYWYLQNLGQGPELLIRYENEEAVDDSQLPKDRFSAERLKGVDSTLKIQPAELGDSAVYLCASSFEPGEAFFGQGTRLTVV.

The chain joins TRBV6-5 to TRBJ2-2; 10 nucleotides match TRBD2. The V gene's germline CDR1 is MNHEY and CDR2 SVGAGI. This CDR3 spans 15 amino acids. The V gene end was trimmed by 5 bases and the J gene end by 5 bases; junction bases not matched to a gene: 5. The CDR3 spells CASSTPGLATGELFF. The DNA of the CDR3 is TGTGCCAGCAGTACCCCGGGACTAGCGACCGGGGAGCTGTTTTTT.

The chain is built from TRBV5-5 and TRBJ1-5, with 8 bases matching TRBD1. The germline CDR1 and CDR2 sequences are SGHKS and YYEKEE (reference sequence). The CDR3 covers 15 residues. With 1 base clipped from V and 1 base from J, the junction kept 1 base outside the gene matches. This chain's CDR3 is CASSLTGGSNQPQHF. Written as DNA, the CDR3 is TGTGCCAGCAGCTTGACAGGGGGGAGCAATCAGCCCCAGCATTTT.

The CDR3 reads CASSPRGRGLDTQYF. As DNA, the CDR3 is TGTGCCAGCAGTCCCCGGGGGCGGGGGCTAGATACGCAGTATTTT. This chain links TRBV28 with TRBJ2-3, with D perhaps TRBD2 (7 bases). The CDR3 runs 15 residues. Germline V gene lookup returns CDR1 MDHEN and CDR2 SYDVKM. Trimming left V 5 bases short and J 5 bases short, with 17 bases between.

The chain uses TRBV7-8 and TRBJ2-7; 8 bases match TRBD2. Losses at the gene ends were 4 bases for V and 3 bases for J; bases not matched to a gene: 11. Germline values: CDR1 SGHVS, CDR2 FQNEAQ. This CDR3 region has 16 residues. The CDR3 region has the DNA TGTGCCAGCAGCTCCCTCGGGGGGGGTTCATTCTACGAGCAGTACTTC. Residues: CASSSLGGGSFYEQYF.

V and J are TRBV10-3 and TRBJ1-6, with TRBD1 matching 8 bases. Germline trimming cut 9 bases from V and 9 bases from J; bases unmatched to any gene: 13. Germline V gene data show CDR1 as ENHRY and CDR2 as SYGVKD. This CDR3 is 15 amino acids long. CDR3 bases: TGTGCCATTGGACAGGGAGGGGGTTTTGGTTCACCCCTCCACTTT. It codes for CAIGQGGGFGSPLHF.

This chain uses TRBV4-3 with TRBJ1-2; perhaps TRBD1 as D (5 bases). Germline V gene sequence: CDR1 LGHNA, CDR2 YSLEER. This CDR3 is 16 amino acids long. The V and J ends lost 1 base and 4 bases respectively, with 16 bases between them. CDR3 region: CASSQGQLNRGYGYTF. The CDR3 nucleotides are TGCGCCAGCAGCCAAGGACAACTAAATAGGGGCTATGGCTACACCTTC.

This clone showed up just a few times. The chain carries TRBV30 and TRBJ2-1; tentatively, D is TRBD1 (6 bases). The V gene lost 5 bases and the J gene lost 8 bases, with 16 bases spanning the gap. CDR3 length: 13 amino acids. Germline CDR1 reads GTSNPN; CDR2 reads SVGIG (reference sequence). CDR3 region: CAWLYPGAHEQFF. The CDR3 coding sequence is TGTGCCTGGCTTTACCCAGGGGCCCATGAGCAGTTCTTC.

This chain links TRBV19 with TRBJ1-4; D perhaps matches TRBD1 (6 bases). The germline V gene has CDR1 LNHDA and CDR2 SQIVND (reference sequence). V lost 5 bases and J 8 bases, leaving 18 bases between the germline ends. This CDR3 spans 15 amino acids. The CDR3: CASSLPGHPGEKLFF. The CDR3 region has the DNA TGTGCCAGTAGTCTCCCGGGACACCCAGGGGAAAAACTGTTTTTT.

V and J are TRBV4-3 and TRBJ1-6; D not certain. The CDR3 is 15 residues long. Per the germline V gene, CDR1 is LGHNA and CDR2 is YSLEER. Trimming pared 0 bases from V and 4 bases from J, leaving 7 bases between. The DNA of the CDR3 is TGCGCCAGCAGCCAAGATATCGGTTATAATTCACCCCTCCACTTT. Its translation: CASSQDIGYNSPLHF.

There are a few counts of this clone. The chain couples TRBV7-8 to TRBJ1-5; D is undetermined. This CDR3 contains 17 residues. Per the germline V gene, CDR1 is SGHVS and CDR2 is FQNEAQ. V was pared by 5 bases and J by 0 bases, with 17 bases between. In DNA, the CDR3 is TGTGCCAGCAGCCCCGGTACCGTCGCGTATAGCAATCAGCCCCAGCATTTT. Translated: CASSPGTVAYSNQPQHF. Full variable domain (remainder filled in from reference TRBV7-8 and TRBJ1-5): GAGVSQSPRYKVAKRGQDVALRCDPISGHVSLFWYQQALGQGPEFLTYFQNEAQLDKSGLPSDRFFAERPEGSVSTLKIQRTQQEDSAVYLCASSPGTVAYSNQPQHFGDGTRLSIL.

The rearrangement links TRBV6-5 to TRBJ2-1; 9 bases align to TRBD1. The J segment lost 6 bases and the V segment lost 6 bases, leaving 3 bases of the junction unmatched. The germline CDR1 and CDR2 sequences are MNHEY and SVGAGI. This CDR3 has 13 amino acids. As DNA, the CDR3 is TGTGCCAGCAGGAAGACAGGGGGCAATGAGCAGTTCTTC. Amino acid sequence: CASRKTGGNEQFF.

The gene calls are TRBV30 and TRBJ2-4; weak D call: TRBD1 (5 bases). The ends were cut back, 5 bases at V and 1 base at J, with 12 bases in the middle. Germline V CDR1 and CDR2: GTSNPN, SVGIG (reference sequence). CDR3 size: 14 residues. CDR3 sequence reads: CAWEDTVAKNIQYF. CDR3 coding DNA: TGTGCCTGGGAGGACACCGTGGCCAAAAACATTCAGTACTTC.

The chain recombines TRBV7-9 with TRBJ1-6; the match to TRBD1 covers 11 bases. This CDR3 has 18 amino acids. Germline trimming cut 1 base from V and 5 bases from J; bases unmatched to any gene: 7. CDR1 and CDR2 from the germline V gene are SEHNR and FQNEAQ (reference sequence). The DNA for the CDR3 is TGTGCCAGCAGCTTAGAGGCGCTGGACAGGGGGCATAATTCACCCCTCCACTTT. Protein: CASSLEALDRGHNSPLHF.

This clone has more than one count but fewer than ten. The CDR3 reads CAWSVIWGFRDSPLHF. CDR3 bases: TGTGCCTGGAGTGTAATTTGGGGATTCAGGGATTCACCCCTCCACTTT. The chain joins TRBV30 to TRBJ1-6; D perhaps matches TRBD1 (5 bases). Germline V gene sequence: CDR1 GTSNPN, CDR2 SVGIG (reference sequence). This CDR3 region has 16 residues. Trimming removed 0 bases from V and 8 bases from J, with 17 bases in between.

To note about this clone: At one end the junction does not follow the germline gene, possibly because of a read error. The chain's CDR3 is CASTRGLAAQETQYF. DNA for the CDR3: TGTGCTAGCACCCGAGGGCTAGCGGCCCAAGAGACCCAGTACTTC. The rearrangement joins TRBV7-7 to TRBJ2-5, with TRBD2 matching over 7 bases. Germline V gives CDR1 SSHAT, CDR2 FNYEAQ (reference sequence). This CDR3 spans 15 amino acids.

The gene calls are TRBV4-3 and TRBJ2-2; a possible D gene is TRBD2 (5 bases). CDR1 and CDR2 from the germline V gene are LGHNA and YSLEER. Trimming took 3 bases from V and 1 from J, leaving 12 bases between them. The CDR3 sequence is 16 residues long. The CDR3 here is CASSQEVLKNTGELFF. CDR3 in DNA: TGCGCCAGCAGCCAGGAGGTCTTAAAGAACACCGGGGAGCTGTTTTTT.